The T cell receptor beta chain under discussion was sequenced for a study of T cells in Graves' hyperthyroidism and ophthalmopathy. Looking at the study overall: Staff took peripheral blood when the initial diagnosis was made, before any treatment began. The study's findings and limits: Appearing also in blood were most of the thyroid clonotypes expanded above 0.001.

Criteria for exclusion of patients were uncontrolled infection, other autoimmune disease, pregnancy or lactation. Diagnosis relied on clinical symptoms, serum thyroxine and TRAb, thyroid ultrasound and orbital computed tomography. As to this clonotype: Antigen specificity is unknown.

Germline CDR1 reads KGHSH; CDR2 reads LQKENI. The CDR3 loop spans 16 amino acids. V lost 3 bases and J 0 bases, leaving 12 bases between the germline ends. The investigators amplified TCR beta CDR3 regions from RNA transcripts. TCR CDR3 regions were first amplified by RT-PCR with HTBI primers. Via MiXCR, TCRdb re-called the multiplex PCR reads, giving one row per CDR3 protein. The sample has around 290,000 distinct CDR3 sequences, 15% to 20% seen once. Input material: blood. The TCR was taken from a woman aged 55-69 years with Graves' ophthalmopathy. The rearrangement joins TRBV18 to TRBJ2-1; tentative D call: TRBD1 (6 bases). The CDR3 reads CASSPTGISSYNEQFF. CDR3 DNA: TGTGCCAGCTCACCGACAGGCATAAGCTCCTACAATGAGCAGTTCTTC. The full variable domain, in which reference TRBV18 and TRBJ2-1 provide the parts outside the CDR3, is NAGVMQNPRHLVRRRGQEARLRCSPMKGHSHVYWYRQLPEEGLKFMVYLQKENIIDESGMPKERFSAEFPKEGPSILRIQQVVRGDSAAYFCASSPTGISSYNEQFFGPGTRLTVL.